The subject of this entry is one T cell receptor beta chain. cDNA came from roughly 0.53 to 1 ug RNA primed by random hexamers. Amplification of TCR beta CDR3 spanned 54 Vbeta and 13 Jbeta via immunoSEQ multiplex PCR. TCRdb re-called the immunoSEQ multiplex PCR reads through MiXCR, storing one row per CDR3 protein. The data contain 90,000 to 150,000 distinct CDR3 sequences, over 90% of them seen just once; the ten biggest clones take up less than 0.15%. The source of the sample is a study of CD8 T cells in Susac syndrome. The CDR3 is 14 amino acids. Germline-derived CDR1 and CDR2 are SGHTA and FQGNSA. V lost 4 bases and J lost 6; bases outside the gene matches: 7.

This sequence was found in a human donor in good health. Sample: CD4+ T cells from PBMCs. The rearrangement uses TRBV7-2 and TRBJ2-7; 9 bases agree with TRBD2. The CDR3 sequence: CASSYSGSMGEQYF. CDR3 bases: TGTGCCAGCAGCTATAGCGGGAGCATGGGCGAGCAGTACTTC.